What follows describes a single TCR beta chain. The antigen remains undetermined. The sample belongs to a study of cytotoxic CD8 clonotypes in ibrutinib-treated CLL. On the study more broadly: Median treatment time before response sampling was around twelve months, range 6 to 36. General observations from the study: Higher circulating CD8+ T-cell counts strongly accompanied higher baseline clonality, above age-matched healthy donors. Progressing and sustained-remission patients had different sampling times.

Per the germline V gene, CDR1 is MDHEN and CDR2 is SYDVKM. The V end was cut by 2 bases, the J end by 8 bases, with 15 bases between. CDR3 length equals 14 residues. TCRdb's copy holds only in-frame clones and misses some; the assay was immunoSEQ multiplex PCR. The data hold under 300,000 clones, with approximately 76% observed a single time. The clonotype originates from a human donor with chronic lymphocytic leukemia. The source material was PBMCs, sampled at disease progression, from a patient treated with ibrutinib. The chain carries TRBV28 and TRBJ1-2, with a possible D match to TRBD1 (5 bases). The CDR3 here is CASSLRGVSTGYTF. The CDR3 bases are TGTGCCAGCAGTTTACGGGGGGTTTCAACCGGCTACACCTTC.